This T cell receptor beta chain is from a study of beta chain features in type 1 diabetes. Study-level information: When patients were set against healthy donors, age, gender and cell yields were similar. General study points: For patients, the naive, central memory and Treg TCRB repertoires appeared more alike than for healthy donors. Shorter TCRB CDR3s, moderately but significantly so, marked every one of the four CD4+ subsets in Type 1 diabetes patients.

Expressed TCRB transcripts were sequenced after all isolated RNA was converted to cDNA. Mean read depth for naive, central memory and regulatory T cell samples was several million reads. TCRdb's copy holds only in-frame clones and misses some; the assay was immunoSEQ multiplex PCR. The profile shows under 300,000 clones, about 11% of them singletons. About this clone: What it binds is unknown.

The CDR3 runs 14 residues. The ends lost 4 bases at V and 3 bases at J; junction bases unmatched: 4. CDR1 and CDR2 (germline): SEHNR, FQNEAQ (reference sequence). Sequenced sample: naive CD4+ T cells from blood. The TCR comes from a man aged 25 to 45 with type 1 diabetes. The V and J genes are TRBV7-9 and TRBJ2-7, with 9 bases fitting TRBD2. This CDR3 is CASSSGTSLYEQYF. The CDR3 DNA reads TGTGCCAGCAGCTCGGGGACTAGCCTCTACGAGCAGTACTTC.